The entry that follows covers one T cell receptor beta chain sequence. In the original analysis: Nucleated cell counts were estimated from reference gene primer amplification. The data were produced by immunoSEQ multiplex PCR, yet TCRdb's version contains in-frame clones alone and is incomplete. V and J calls and clone size are those listed in that table; D and trimming were worked out from the DNA. Among under 65,000 clones listed, roughly 84% were seen once. The CDR3 sequence is 16 residues long. Germline lookup yields CDR1 SGDLS and CDR2 YYNGEE. V was shortened by 0 bases and J by 0 bases, with 9 bases between the two germline ends. The data were obtained in a study of blood T cell repertoires in COVID-19. As for the study in general: COVID-19 samples from acute and convalescent phases originated in the United States, Italy and Spain. T cells, B-cell-depleted T cells, or PBMCs provided the cDNA or gDNA that served as material.

The sequence was obtained from a man older than 75 in a cohort sampled during active COVID-19. The source material was peripheral blood. The rearrangement uses TRBV9 and TRBJ1-4, with D unclear. CDR3 residues: CASSVGLSATNEKLFF. CDR3 DNA sequence: TGTGCCAGCAGCGTAGGGCTCAGCGCAACTAATGAAAAACTGTTTTTT.